The clone carrying this T cell receptor beta chain was seen at least ten times. The target antigen is unknown. Germline V gives CDR1 SGHNT, CDR2 YENEEA. Trimming pared 1 base from V and 5 bases from J, leaving 17 bases between. The CDR3 is made up of 16 amino acids. This sample was taken from a study of sequential checkpoint blockade in melanoma. As for the study in general: DNA from about a hundred pretreatment tumor samples underwent TCRβ immunosequencing. Under 25 patients had matched tumor biopsies before treatment and at week 13 after nivolumab or ipilimumab alone. Study-level points and caveats: T-cell fraction and clonality followed PD-L1 and CD8+ counts, not mutational load.

Documented treatment: randomized to nivolumab then ipilimumab (arm A) or the reverse (arm B). The assay was immunoSEQ multiplex PCR, and TCRdb's table has in-frame clones only and misses some. The repertoire holds 3,000 to 4,000 clones, under 20% seen once, with about 8.6% in the top ten. The material sequenced was tumor tissue (inferred from file names), taken from a patient given nivolumab and ipilimumab in sequence. The V and J genes are TRBV11-3 and TRBJ1-1; a weak D match, TRBD1 (5 bases). The sequence was obtained from a human donor with melanoma. CDR3 amino acids: CASSLVVSTARTEAFF. The CDR3 DNA reads as TGTGCCAGCAGCTTAGTTGTCTCGACAGCGAGAACTGAAGCTTTCTTT.